Listed below are T cell receptor beta chains from one sample, sequenced in a study of blood T cell repertoires in COVID-19. Sequencing was performed with immunoSEQ multiplex PCR; in TCRdb, only in-frame clones are kept and a portion is missing. Here the sample spans hundreds of thousands of clones, around 85% being singletons. Sequencing input: peripheral blood. These receptors all come from a woman aged 18-35 years with acute or convalescent COVID-19. Both conserved end residues are part of each CDR3. D genes are given only for firm matches. A clone size is listed for some rows: how often the clone was seen (once, few, many), or a class if it is expanded.

J	size	D	V	DNA	CDR3
TRBJ1-1	-	-	TRBV24-1	TGTGCCACCAGTGATCCCTCATCAGGGGTTACTGAAGCTTTCTTT	CATSDPSSGVTEAFF
TRBJ1-4	-	TRBD1	TRBV7-9	TGTGCCAGCAGCCACCTCAGGGGGACAACTAATGAAAAACTGTTTTTT	CASSHLRGTTNEKLFF
TRBJ1-1	-	TRBD1	TRBV6-5	TGTGCCAGCAGCTGGGACAGGACCAACCTTGAAGCTTTCTTT	CASSWDRTNLEAFF
TRBJ1-4	-	-	TRBV27	TGTGCCAGCAGGCAGGCGAGTAATGAAAAACTGTTTTTT	CASRQASNEKLFF
TRBJ2-1	once	TRBD1	TRBV5-4	TGTGCCAGCAGTCAAGACAGGGGCGATGAGCAGTTCTTC	CASSQDRGDEQFF
TRBJ1-2	-	-	TRBV5-8	TGTGCCAGCAGCTTTCGTTCTAACTATGGCTACACCTTC	CASSFRSNYGYTF
TRBJ2-1	-	TRBD1	TRBV19	TGTGCCAGTAGCAGAGGGACAGAGCCCTACAATGAGCAGTTCTTC	CASSRGTEPYNEQFF
TRBJ1-6	-	TRBD1	TRBV5-1	TGCGCCAGCAGCTTGGGGGTTACAGGGGATAATTCACCCCTCCACTTT	CASSLGVTGDNSPLHF
TRBJ1-5	-	TRBD1	TRBV2	TGTGCCAGCAGTGAAAGGACAGGGGGCCAGCCCCAGCATTTT	CASSERTGGQPQHF
TRBJ2-1	-	TRBD1	TRBV28	TGTGCCAGCAGTTCCCGCGCCGGGACAGGGGGCTACAATGAGCAGTTCTTC	CASSSRAGTGGYNEQFF
TRBJ1-1	-	-	TRBV7-9	TGTGCCAGCAGCCCCCTGACAGAGCTTGAAGCTTTCTTT	CASSPLTELEAFF
TRBJ1-4	-	-	TRBV6-6	TGTGCCAGCAGTCGAAGCAGACAGGCGGCTAATGAAAAACTGTTTTTT	CASSRSRQAANEKLFF
TRBJ1-4	-	-	TRBV18	TGTGCCAGCTCACCTAGACAGTATCAAGGGGAAAAACTGTTTTTT	CASSPRQYQGEKLFF
TRBJ1-6	-	TRBD1	TRBV12-5	TGTGCTAGTGGCCCCGAGGGGGCAGGGGGCGAATTTGGCTCACCCCTCCACTTT	CASGPEGAGGEFGSPLHF
TRBJ1-6	-	TRBD1	TRBV9	TGTGCCAGCAGCGTAGAGGGACAGGTGAATTCACCCCTCCACTTT	CASSVEGQVNSPLHF
TRBJ1-5	-	-	TRBV6-1	TGTGCCAGCAGTGATAGTCAGCCCCAGCATTTT	CASSDSQPQHF
TRBJ1-5	-	-	TRBV2	TGTGCCAGCAGGGGTCCGACAGATAGCAATCAGCCCCAGCATTTT	CASRGPTDSNQPQHF
TRBJ2-3	-	TRBD1	TRBV7-3	TGTGCCAGCAGTACGACCGGGACAGGGATCACAGATACGCAGTATTTT	CASSTTGTGITDTQYF
TRBJ2-2	-	TRBD1	TRBV4-1	TGCGCCAGCAGCCGAACAGGGGAACGGTACACCGGGGAGCTGTTTTTT	CASSRTGERYTGELFF
TRBJ1-2	-	-	TRBV5-6	TGTGCCAGCAGCTTCTTGAGGGGGTTTGACTATGGCTACACCTTC	CASSFLRGFDYGYTF
TRBJ1-1	-	-	TRBV29-1	TGCAGCGTTGATCGGGGGGCGAACACTGAAGCTTTCTTT	CSVDRGANTEAFF
TRBJ1-1	once	-	TRBV9	TGTGCCAGCAGCGTACAGGGAGGGGGAACTGAAGCTTTCTTT	CASSVQGGGTEAFF
TRBJ2-2	few	-	TRBV12-5	TGTGCTAGTGGTTTGGAGCAGGGGAACGGGGAGCTGTTTTTT	CASGLEQGNGELFF
TRBJ1-1	-	TRBD1	TRBV7-6	TGTGCCAGCAGCTTAGGCAGGGGGCTCATTGGGACTGAAGCTTTCTTT	CASSLGRGLIGTEAFF
TRBJ1-1	-	-	TRBV29-1	TGCAGCGTGGAGGGACGGATTGAAGCTTTCTTT	CSVEGRIEAFF
TRBJ1-1	-	-	TRBV29-1	TGCAGCGTTGATGACAGCCTGAACACTGAAGCTTTCTTT	CSVDDSLNTEAFF
TRBJ1-2	-	-	TRBV19	TGTGCCAGTAGTATCTCCAGCGGCGCCACCCTCTATGGCTACACCTTC	CASSISSGATLYGYTF
TRBJ2-1	once	-	TRBV11-1	TGTGCCAGCACCCTAGGGGGGGCGAACATTGTCAGTGAGCAGTTCTTC	CASTLGGANIVSEQFF
TRBJ1-1	-	-	TRBV5-1	TGCGCCAGCAGCTTGGAAGGGGAGGGGAACACTGAAGCTTTCTTT	CASSLEGEGNTEAFF
TRBJ2-1	-	TRBD2	TRBV5-1	TGCGCCAGCAGTCCCGGGACTAGCGATAACAATGAGCAGTTCTTC	CASSPGTSDNNEQFF
TRBJ2-3	-	-	TRBV7-2	TGTGCCAGCAGCTTAGGGGACTTATCTAGCACAGATACGCAGTATTTT	CASSLGDLSSTDTQYF
TRBJ1-3	few	-	TRBV5-5	TGTGCCAGCAGCTTCGGAGGGATCGACACCATATATTTT	CASSFGGIDTIYF
TRBJ2-1	-	-	TRBV9	TGTGCCAGCAGCGAGGCCCCCCGGGATGAGCAGTTCTTC	CASSEAPRDEQFF
TRBJ1-5	-	-	TRBV5-5	TGTGCCAGCAGCTGGGCCCGGGGGTACACGGCCCAGCATTTT	CASSWARGYTAQHF
TRBJ1-6	-	-	TRBV19	TGTGCCAGTCGGACCCCAGGGGAAGGCAGGGATTCACCCCTCCACTTT	CASRTPGEGRDSPLHF
TRBJ1-2	-	TRBD1	TRBV6-5	TGTGCCAGCAGAGCCGCCGGGACAGAAGGCTATGGCTACACCTTC	CASRAAGTEGYGYTF
TRBJ1-5	-	TRBD1	TRBV19	TGTGCCAGTAGTTTCCGGGACAGTAAATATAGCAATCAGCCCCAGCATTTT	CASSFRDSKYSNQPQHF
TRBJ1-3	-	TRBD1	TRBV2	TGTGCCAGCAACAGTGGGGACAGGATAGGCACCATATATTTT	CASNSGDRIGTIYF
TRBJ2-7	-	-	TRBV5-1	TGCGCCAGCAGTTTCAGGAAGGACTACGAGCAGTACTTC	CASSFRKDYEQYF